This entry is about one T cell receptor (beta chain). This entry is derived from a study of blood T cell repertoires in COVID-19. Study summary: Samples representing acute and convalescent COVID-19 were sourced from the United States, Italy and Spain. PBMCs, B-cell-depleted T cells, or T cells provided the cDNA or gDNA that made up the material.

Germline V gene data show CDR1 as ENHRY and CDR2 as SYGVKD. V was cut by 3 bases and J by 5 bases, with 7 bases left in between. The CDR3 runs to 12 residues. Authors' data handling: Amplified reference gene primers provided the basis for estimating nucleated cell counts. Sequenced by immunoSEQ multiplex PCR; TCRdb stores in-frame clones only, minus some. The V and J calls and the clone size are those of that table, but D and trimming were determined from the DNA. This table holds under 200,000 clones, 90% found once. The receptor was derived from a man between 45 and 60 years old with acute or convalescent COVID-19. This chain links TRBV10-3 with TRBJ1-1; D gene uncertain. Sequencing was done on a sample of peripheral blood. CDR3 in DNA: TGTGCCATCAGTGATGGAGGGACTGAAGCTTTCTTT. This sequence encodes CAISDGGTEAFF.